A selection of T cell receptor beta chains follows, all from one sample in a study of regulatory T cells in long-lasting Graves disease. TCRdb fed the multiplex PCR reads into MiXCR, producing one record per CDR3 protein. The table shows 400,000 to 500,000 distinct CDR3 sequences, with roughly 15% occurring only once. These same records also appear under a second study, on T cells in Graves' hyperthyroidism and ophthalmopathy.

The source material was peripheral blood mononuclear cells (PBMCs), sampled at new diagnosis, from a patient treated with antithyroid drugs. These receptors were obtained from a woman younger than 30 with Graves disease. Both conserved end residues are part of each CDR3. A D gene is named only where the DNA matches it firmly.

V gene: TRBV11-2
D gene: NA
J gene: TRBJ2-3
CDR3 protein: CASSLAARGLPDTQYF

V gene: TRBV7-2
D gene: NA
J gene: TRBJ1-4
CDR3 protein: CASSLGDLTNEKLFF

V gene: TRBV5-5
D gene: TRBD1
J gene: TRBJ2-7
CDR3 protein: CASRYGTGGVEQYF

V gene: TRBV24-1
D gene: TRBD2
J gene: TRBJ2-1
CDR3 protein: CATSDATIKSGRTYNEQFF

V gene: TRBV3-1
D gene: NA
J gene: TRBJ2-5
CDR3 protein: CASSHIQRAQYF

V gene: TRBV29-1
D gene: NA
J gene: NA
CDR3 protein: CSVEPTGGETQYF

V gene: TRBV6-5
D gene: NA
J gene: TRBJ1-2
CDR3 protein: CASSYGSSGDGGYTF

V gene: TRBV7-2
D gene: TRBD2
J gene: TRBJ2-7
CDR3 protein: CASRGPGLAVYEQYF

V gene: TRBV2
D gene: TRBD1
J gene: TRBJ2-2
CDR3 protein: CASSVGTALGELFF

V gene: TRBV12-3/TRBV12-4
D gene: NA
J gene: TRBJ2-1
CDR3 protein: CASSLRPPREFF

V gene: TRBV27
D gene: NA
J gene: TRBJ1-6
CDR3 protein: CASSPSTGINSPLHF

V gene: TRBV9
D gene: NA
J gene: TRBJ2-3
CDR3 protein: CASSPRQAPGTDTQYF

V gene: TRBV18
D gene: TRBD1
J gene: TRBJ1-4
CDR3 protein: CASSRLSPGDRVVEKLFF

V gene: TRBV6-1
D gene: TRBD1
J gene: TRBJ2-1
CDR3 protein: CASRPGQGSHNEQFF

V gene: TRBV7-2
D gene: NA
J gene: TRBJ1-5
CDR3 protein: CASTWGGGQPQHF

V gene: TRBV4-1
D gene: TRBD2
J gene: TRBJ2-3
CDR3 protein: CASSQGKSGGGWTYTDTQYF

V gene: TRBV12-3/TRBV12-4
D gene: NA
J gene: TRBJ2-7
CDR3 protein: CASSLGGSRLYEQYF

V gene: TRBV6-1
D gene: TRBD1
J gene: TRBJ2-7
CDR3 protein: CASSPGQGSSEQYF

V gene: TRBV20-1
D gene: NA
J gene: TRBJ1-1
CDR3 protein: CSARGPPALATEAFF

V gene: TRBV28
D gene: NA
J gene: TRBJ1-2
CDR3 protein: CASSFGTPRGYTF

V gene: TRBV7-9
D gene: TRBD2
J gene: TRBJ2-1
CDR3 protein: CASSPSGLDLDNEQFF

V gene: TRBV10-3
D gene: TRBD1
J gene: TRBJ2-1
CDR3 protein: CAISESINRGNNNEQFF

V gene: TRBV7-9
D gene: TRBD1
J gene: TRBJ2-7
CDR3 protein: CASSLPGTGVYEQYF

V gene: TRBV7-9
D gene: NA
J gene: TRBJ2-1
CDR3 protein: CASSLNPLDRQFF

V gene: TRBV11-2
D gene: NA
J gene: TRBJ2-2
CDR3 protein: CASSSPEAGELFF

V gene: TRBV12-3/TRBV12-4
D gene: NA
J gene: TRBJ1-3
CDR3 protein: CASSLGQGLYSGNTIYF

V gene: TRBV6-9
D gene: NA
J gene: TRBJ2-1
CDR3 protein: CASSSSLGGPGEQFF

V gene: TRBV14
D gene: NA
J gene: TRBJ2-2
CDR3 protein: CASSQAGTPTGELFF

V gene: TRBV2
D gene: TRBD1
J gene: TRBJ1-5
CDR3 protein: CASRDSLWSNQPQHF

V gene: TRBV29-1
D gene: NA
J gene: TRBJ1-5
CDR3 protein: CSVRISGDNQPQHF

V gene: TRBV7-8
D gene: NA
J gene: TRBJ2-7
CDR3 protein: CASSLGRGGSYEQYF

V gene: TRBV30
D gene: NA
J gene: TRBJ1-3
CDR3 protein: CACPARGSGNTIYF

V gene: TRBV5-1
D gene: NA
J gene: TRBJ2-5
CDR3 protein: CASRRQTQETQYF

V gene: TRBV3-1
D gene: NA
J gene: TRBJ2-7
CDR3 protein: CASSQDGRSASSYEQYF

V gene: TRBV11-1
D gene: TRBD2
J gene: TRBJ2-7
CDR3 protein: CASSRREGSLYGQYF

V gene: TRBV11-2
D gene: NA
J gene: TRBJ2-1
CDR3 protein: CASSLGNNRLDEQFF

V gene: TRBV19
D gene: TRBD1
J gene: TRBJ1-1
CDR3 protein: CASSRDRRTEAFF

V gene: TRBV27
D gene: NA
J gene: TRBJ2-4
CDR3 protein: CASSRTGGNYNEQYF

V gene: TRBV27
D gene: NA
J gene: TRBJ1-2
CDR3 protein: CASRIEAGSYGYTF

V gene: TRBV6-5
D gene: NA
J gene: TRBJ2-2
CDR3 protein: CASSYQGHLTGELFF

V gene: TRBV14
D gene: TRBD1
J gene: TRBJ2-3
CDR3 protein: CASSQLTGLGDTQYF

V gene: TRBV5-5
D gene: TRBD2
J gene: TRBJ2-3
CDR3 protein: CASSLNTGGRAFDTQYF

V gene: TRBV3-1
D gene: TRBD2
J gene: TRBJ2-1
CDR3 protein: CASSQTGLAGVGEQFF

V gene: TRBV12-3/TRBV12-4
D gene: NA
J gene: TRBJ1-4
CDR3 protein: CASSPIGVTNEKLFF

V gene: TRBV3-1
D gene: NA
J gene: TRBJ1-3
CDR3 protein: CASSQDARNTIYF